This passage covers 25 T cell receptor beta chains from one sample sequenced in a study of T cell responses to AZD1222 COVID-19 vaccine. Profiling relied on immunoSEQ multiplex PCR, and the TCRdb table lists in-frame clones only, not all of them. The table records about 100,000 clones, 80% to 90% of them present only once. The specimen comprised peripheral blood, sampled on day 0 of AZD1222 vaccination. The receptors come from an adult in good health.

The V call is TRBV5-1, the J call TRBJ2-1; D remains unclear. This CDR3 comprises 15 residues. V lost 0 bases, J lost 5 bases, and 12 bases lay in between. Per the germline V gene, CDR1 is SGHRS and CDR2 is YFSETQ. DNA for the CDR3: TGCGCCAGCAGCTTGGGGGCTCGAATGGACAATGAGCAGTTCTTC. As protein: CASSLGARMDNEQFF.

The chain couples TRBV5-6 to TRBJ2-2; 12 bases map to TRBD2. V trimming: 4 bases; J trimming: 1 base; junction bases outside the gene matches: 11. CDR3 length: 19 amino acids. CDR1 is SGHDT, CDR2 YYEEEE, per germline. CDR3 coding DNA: TGTGCCAGCAGCGACTTCCTAAGGACTAGCGGGGTGAACACCGGGGAGCTGTTTTTT. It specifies CASSDFLRTSGVNTGELFF. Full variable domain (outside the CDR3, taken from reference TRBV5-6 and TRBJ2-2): DAGVTQSPTHLIKTRGQQVTLRCSPKSGHDTVSWYQQALGQGPQFIFQYYEEEERQRGNFPDRFSGHQFPNYSSELNVNALLLGDSALYLCASSDFLRTSGVNTGELFFGEGSRLTVL.

CDR3 region: CASSIWPPVPGAFF. DNA for the CDR3: TGTGCCAGTAGTATATGGCCCCCGGTTCCGGGGGCTTTCTTT. The genes are TRBV19 and TRBJ1-1; no definite D call. The CDR3 is 14 residues long. The V and J ends lost 2 bases and 11 bases respectively, with 18 bases between them. Germline V gene lookup returns CDR1 LNHDA and CDR2 SQIVND (reference sequence). The whole variable domain, remainder taken from reference TRBV19 and TRBJ1-1, is DGGITQSPKYLFRKEGQNVTLSCEQNLNHDAMYWYRQDPGQGLRLIYYSQIVNDFQKGDIAEGYSVSREKKESFPLTVTSAQKNPTAFYLCASSIWPPVPGAFFGQGTRLTVV.

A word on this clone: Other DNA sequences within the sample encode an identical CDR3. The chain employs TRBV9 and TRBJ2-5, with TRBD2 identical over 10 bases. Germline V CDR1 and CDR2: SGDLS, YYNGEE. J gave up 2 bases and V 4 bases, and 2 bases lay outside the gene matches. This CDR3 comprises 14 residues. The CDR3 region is CASSQTSGQETQYF. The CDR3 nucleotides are TGTGCCAGCAGCCAGACTAGCGGGCAAGAGACCCAGTACTTC.

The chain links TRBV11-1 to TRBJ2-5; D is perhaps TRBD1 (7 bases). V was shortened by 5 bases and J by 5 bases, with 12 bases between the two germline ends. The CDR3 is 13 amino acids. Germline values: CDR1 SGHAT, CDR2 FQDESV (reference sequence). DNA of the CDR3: TGTGCCAGCAGCATTCCAGGGGGGGAGACCCAGTACTTC. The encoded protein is CASSIPGGETQYF.

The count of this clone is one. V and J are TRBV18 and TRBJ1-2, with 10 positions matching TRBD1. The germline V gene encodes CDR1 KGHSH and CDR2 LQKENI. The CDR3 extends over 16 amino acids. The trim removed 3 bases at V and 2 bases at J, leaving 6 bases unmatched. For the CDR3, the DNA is TGTGCCAGCTCACCTGCCCTGGGACAGGGGAACTATGGCTACACCTTC. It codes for CASSPALGQGNYGYTF.

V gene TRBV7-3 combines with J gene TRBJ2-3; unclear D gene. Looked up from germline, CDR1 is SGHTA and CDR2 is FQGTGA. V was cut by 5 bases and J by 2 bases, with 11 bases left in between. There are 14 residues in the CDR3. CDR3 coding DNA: TGTGCCAGCAGCCCCTCCCTAACCACAGATACGCAGTATTTT. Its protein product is CASSPSLTTDTQYF.

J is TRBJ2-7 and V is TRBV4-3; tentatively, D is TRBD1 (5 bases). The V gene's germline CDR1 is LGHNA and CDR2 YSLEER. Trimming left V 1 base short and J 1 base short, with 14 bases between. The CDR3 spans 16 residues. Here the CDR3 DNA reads TGCGCCAGCAGCCAAGTGGTCCAGGGCGGTTCCTACGAGCAGTACTTC. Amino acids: CASSQVVQGGSYEQYF.

The CDR3 DNA reads TGTGCCAGCAGCCAGGACACCTTCTCTGGAAACACCATATATTTT. Translation gives CASSQDTFSGNTIYF. The gene calls are TRBV6-5 and TRBJ1-3; D perhaps matches TRBD1 (5 bases). CDR3 length: 15 amino acids. The germline V gene encodes CDR1 MNHEY and CDR2 SVGAGI. Deletions cut 6 bases from V and 0 bases from J, with 12 bases between.

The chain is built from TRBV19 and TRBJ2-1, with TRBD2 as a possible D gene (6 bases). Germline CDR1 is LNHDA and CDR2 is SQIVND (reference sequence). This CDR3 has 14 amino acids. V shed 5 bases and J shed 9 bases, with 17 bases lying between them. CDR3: CASSSTGRGPEQFF. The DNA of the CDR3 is TGTGCCAGTAGTTCCACCGGGAGAGGTCCTGAGCAGTTCTTC. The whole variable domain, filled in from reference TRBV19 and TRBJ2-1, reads DGGITQSPKYLFRKEGQNVTLSCEQNLNHDAMYWYRQDPGQGLRLIYYSQIVNDFQKGDIAEGYSVSREKKESFPLTVTSAQKNPTAFYLCASSSTGRGPEQFFGPGTRLTVL.

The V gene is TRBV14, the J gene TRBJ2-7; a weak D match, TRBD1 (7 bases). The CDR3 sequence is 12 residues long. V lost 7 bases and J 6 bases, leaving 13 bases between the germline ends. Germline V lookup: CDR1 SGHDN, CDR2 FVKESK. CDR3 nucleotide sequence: TGTGCCAGCAATTCAGGGGGAGGCGAGCAGTACTTC. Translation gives CASNSGGGEQYF. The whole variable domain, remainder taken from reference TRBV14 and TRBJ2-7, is EAGVTQFPSHSVIEKGQTVTLRCDPISGHDNLYWYRRVMGKEIKFLLHFVKESKQDESGMPNNRFLAERTGGTYSTLKVQPAELEDSGVYFCASNSGGGEQYFGPGTRLTVT.

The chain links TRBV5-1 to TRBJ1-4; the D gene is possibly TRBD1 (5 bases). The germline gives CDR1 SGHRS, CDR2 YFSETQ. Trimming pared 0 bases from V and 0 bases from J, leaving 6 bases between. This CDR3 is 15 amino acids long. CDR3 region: CASSLAGATNEKLFF. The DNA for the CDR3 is TGCGCCAGCAGCTTGGCGGGGGCAACTAATGAAAAACTGTTTTTT.

The CDR3 here is CSVGGPMGGYTF. The CDR3 DNA sequence: TGCAGCGTTGGGGGTCCTATGGGTGGCTACACCTTC. This chain links TRBV29-1 with TRBJ1-2; no definite D call. CDR1 is SQVTM and CDR2 is ANQGSEA in the germline V gene. V lost 4 bases and J lost 7, with 13 bases in between. This CDR3 region has 12 residues. Full variable domain (rest looked up from reference TRBV29-1 and TRBJ1-2): SAVISQKPSRDICQRGTSLTIQCQVDSQVTMMFWYRQQPGQSLTLIATANQGSEATYESGFVIDKFPISRPNLTFSTLTVSNMSPEDSSIYLCSVGGPMGGYTFGSGTRLTVV.

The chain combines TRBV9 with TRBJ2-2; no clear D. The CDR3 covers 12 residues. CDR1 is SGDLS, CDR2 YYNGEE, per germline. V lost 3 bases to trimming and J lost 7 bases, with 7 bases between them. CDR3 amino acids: CASSAQVGELFF. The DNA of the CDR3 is TGTGCCAGCAGCGCCCAGGTCGGGGAGCTGTTTTTT.

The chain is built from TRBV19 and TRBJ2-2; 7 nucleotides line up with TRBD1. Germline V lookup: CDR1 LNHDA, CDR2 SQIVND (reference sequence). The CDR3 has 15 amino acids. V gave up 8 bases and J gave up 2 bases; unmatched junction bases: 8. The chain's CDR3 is CASHPGTANTGELFF. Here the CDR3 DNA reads TGTGCCAGTCATCCCGGGACAGCAAACACCGGGGAGCTGTTTTTT. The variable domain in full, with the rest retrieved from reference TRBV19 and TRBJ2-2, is DGGITQSPKYLFRKEGQNVTLSCEQNLNHDAMYWYRQDPGQGLRLIYYSQIVNDFQKGDIAEGYSVSREKKESFPLTVTSAQKNPTAFYLCASHPGTANTGELFFGEGSRLTVL.

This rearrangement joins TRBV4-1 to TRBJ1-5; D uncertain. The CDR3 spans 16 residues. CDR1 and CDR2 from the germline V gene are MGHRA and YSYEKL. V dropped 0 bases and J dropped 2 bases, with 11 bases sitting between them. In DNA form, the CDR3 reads TGCGCCAGCAGCCAAGAGGAGTTCCTGGGCAATCAGCCCCAGCATTTT. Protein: CASSQEEFLGNQPQHF.

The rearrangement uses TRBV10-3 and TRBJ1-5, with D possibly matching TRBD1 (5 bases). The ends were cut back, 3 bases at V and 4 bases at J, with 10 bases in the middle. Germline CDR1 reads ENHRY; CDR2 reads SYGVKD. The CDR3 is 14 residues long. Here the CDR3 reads CAISENRGNQPQHF. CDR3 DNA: TGTGCCATCAGTGAAAATAGGGGAAATCAGCCCCAGCATTTT.

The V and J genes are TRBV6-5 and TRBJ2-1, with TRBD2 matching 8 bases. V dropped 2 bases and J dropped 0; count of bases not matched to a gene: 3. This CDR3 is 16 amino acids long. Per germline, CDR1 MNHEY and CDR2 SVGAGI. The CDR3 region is CASSYERGSSYNEQFF. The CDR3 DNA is TGTGCCAGCAGTTACGAGCGGGGGAGCTCCTACAATGAGCAGTTCTTC.

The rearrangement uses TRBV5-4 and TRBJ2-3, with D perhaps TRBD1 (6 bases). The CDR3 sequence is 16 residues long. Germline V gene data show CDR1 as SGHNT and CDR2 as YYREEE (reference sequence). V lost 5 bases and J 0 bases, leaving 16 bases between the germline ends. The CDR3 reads CASSHRVDFSTDTQYF. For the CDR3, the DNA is TGTGCCAGCAGTCACAGGGTAGATTTTAGCACAGATACGCAGTATTTT.

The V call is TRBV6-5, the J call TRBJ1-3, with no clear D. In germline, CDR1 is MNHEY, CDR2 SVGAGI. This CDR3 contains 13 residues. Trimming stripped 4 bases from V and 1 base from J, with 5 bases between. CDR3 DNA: TGTGCCAGCAGTTCTTCATCTGGAAACACCATATATTTT. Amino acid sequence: CASSSSSGNTIYF.

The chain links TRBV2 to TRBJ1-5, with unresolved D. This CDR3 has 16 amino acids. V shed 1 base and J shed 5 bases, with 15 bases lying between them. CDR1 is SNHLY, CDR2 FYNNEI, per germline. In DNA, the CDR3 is TGTGCCAGCAGTGAAGGCAGCAACCCTTTTTATCAGCCCCAGCATTTT. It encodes CASSEGSNPFYQPQHF. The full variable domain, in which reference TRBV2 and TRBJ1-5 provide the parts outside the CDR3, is EPEVTQTPSHQVTQMGQEVILRCVPISNHLYFYWYRQILGQKVEFLVSFYNNEISEKSEIFDDQFSVERPDGSNFTLKIRSTKLEDSAMYFCASSEGSNPFYQPQHFGDGTRLSIL.

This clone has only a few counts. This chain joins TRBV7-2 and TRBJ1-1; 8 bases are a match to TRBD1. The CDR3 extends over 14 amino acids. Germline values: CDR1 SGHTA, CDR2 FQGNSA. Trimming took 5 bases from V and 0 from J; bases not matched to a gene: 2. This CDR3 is CASSVDRVNTEAFF. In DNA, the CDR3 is TGTGCCAGCAGCGTGGACAGGGTGAACACTGAAGCTTTCTTT.

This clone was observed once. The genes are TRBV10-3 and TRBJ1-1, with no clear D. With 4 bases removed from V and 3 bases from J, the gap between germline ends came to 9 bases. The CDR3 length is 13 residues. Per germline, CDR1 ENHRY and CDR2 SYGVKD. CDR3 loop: CAISGPPYTEAFF. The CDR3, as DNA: TGTGCCATCAGTGGTCCACCTTACACTGAAGCTTTCTTT.

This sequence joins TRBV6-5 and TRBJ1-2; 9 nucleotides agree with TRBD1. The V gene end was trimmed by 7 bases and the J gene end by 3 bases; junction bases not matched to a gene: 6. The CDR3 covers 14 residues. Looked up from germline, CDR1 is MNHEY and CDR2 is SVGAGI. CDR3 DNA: TGTGCCAGCACCAGCCGGGACAGGGACTATGGCTACACCTTC. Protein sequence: CASTSRDRDYGYTF.

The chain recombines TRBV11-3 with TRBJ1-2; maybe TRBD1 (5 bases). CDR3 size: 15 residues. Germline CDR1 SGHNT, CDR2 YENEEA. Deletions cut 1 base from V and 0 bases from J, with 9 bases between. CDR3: CASSLAGPANYGYTF. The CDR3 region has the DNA TGTGCCAGCAGCTTAGCAGGGCCCGCTAACTATGGCTACACCTTC.